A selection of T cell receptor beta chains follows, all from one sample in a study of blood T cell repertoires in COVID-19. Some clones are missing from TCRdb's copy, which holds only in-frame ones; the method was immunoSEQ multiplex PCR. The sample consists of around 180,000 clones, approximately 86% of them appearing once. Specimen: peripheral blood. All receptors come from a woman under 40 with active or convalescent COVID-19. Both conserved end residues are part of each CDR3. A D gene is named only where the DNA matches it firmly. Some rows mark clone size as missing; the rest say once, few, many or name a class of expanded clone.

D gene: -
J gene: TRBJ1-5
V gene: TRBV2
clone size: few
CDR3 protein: CASRGQFRSKDQPQHF
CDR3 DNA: TGTGCCAGCAGAGGACAGTTCCGCTCAAAGGATCAGCCCCAGCATTTT

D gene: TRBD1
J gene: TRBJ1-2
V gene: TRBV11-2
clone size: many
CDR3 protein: CASSLATGRINYGYTF
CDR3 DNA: TGTGCCAGCAGCTTAGCGACAGGGCGGATCAACTATGGCTACACCTTC

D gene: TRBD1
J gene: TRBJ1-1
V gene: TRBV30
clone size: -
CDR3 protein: CAWWVIGGVEAFF
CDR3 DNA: TGTGCCTGGTGGGTGATAGGGGGCGTTGAAGCTTTCTTT

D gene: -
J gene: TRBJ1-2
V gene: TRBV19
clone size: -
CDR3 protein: CASIAGSNYGYTF
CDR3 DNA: TGTGCCAGTATAGCAGGGTCTAACTATGGCTACACCTTC

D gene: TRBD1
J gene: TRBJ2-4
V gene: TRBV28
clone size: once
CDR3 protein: CASRTGTGGKSKNIQYF
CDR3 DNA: TGTGCCAGCAGAACCGGGACAGGGGGCAAGTCCAAAAACATTCAGTACTTC

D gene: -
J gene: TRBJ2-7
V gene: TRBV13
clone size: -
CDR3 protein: CAGSLGSGSSYEQYF
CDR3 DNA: TGTGCCGGCAGCTTAGGCAGCGGTAGCTCCTACGAGCAGTACTTC

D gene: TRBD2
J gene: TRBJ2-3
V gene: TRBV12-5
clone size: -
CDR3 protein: CASGPQPSGGDTQYF
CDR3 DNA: TGTGCTAGTGGCCCCCAGCCGAGCGGGGGGGATACGCAGTATTTT

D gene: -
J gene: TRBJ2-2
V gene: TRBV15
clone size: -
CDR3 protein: CATSNTGGGGTGELFF
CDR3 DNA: TGTGCCACCAGCAACACAGGGGGGGGCGGCACCGGGGAGCTGTTTTTT

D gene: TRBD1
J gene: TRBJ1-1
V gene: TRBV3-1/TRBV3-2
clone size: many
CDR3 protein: CASSPQGGRAEAFF
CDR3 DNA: TGTGCCAGCAGCCCACAGGGGGGAAGGGCTGAAGCTTTCTTT

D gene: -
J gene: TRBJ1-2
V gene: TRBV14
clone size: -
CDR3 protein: CASSPTAFTNYGYTF
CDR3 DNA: TGTGCCAGCAGCCCGACAGCATTTACTAACTATGGCTACACCTTC

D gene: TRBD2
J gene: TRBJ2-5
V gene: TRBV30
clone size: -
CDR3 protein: CAWTQAGGQETQYF
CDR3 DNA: TGTGCCTGGACCCAAGCGGGGGGGCAAGAGACCCAGTACTTC

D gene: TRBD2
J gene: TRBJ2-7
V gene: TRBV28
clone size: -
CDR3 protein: CASSLHHGTSGGNEQYF
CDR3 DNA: TGTGCCAGCAGTTTACACCACGGGACTAGCGGAGGGAACGAGCAGTACTTC

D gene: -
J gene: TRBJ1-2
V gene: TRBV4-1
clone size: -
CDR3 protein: CASSQTSPGYYGYTF
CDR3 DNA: TGCGCCAGCAGCCAGACATCCCCCGGTTACTATGGCTACACCTTC

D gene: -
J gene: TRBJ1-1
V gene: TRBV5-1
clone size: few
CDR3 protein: CASNLQGSTEAFF
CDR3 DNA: TGCGCCAGCAACCTTCAGGGGAGCACTGAAGCTTTCTTT